The rows below give T cell receptor beta chains drawn from one sample of a study of cytomegalovirus exposure and HLA in healthy donors. The method was immunoSEQ multiplex PCR; TCRdb's version includes in-frame clones alone and lacks a portion of them. The repertoire has 150,000 to 200,000 clones, 80% to 85% of them found once; the top ten carry about 0.24%. The sequencing sample was made of PBMCs. The receptors come from a boy under 18 in good health and CMV-seronegative. Both conserved end residues are part of each CDR3. A D gene is named only where the DNA matches it firmly. Clone size is shown for a subset of rows, as once, few, many or a class of expanded clone.

j_gene	v_gene	abundance	d_gene	CDR3aa	CDR3nt
TRBJ2-1	TRBV5-4	NA	TRBD2	CASSLGLAGVPEQFF	TGTGCCAGCAGCTTGGGATTAGCGGGGGTTCCTGAGCAGTTCTTC
TRBJ1-5	TRBV4-1	once	NA	CASSQGVQGGQPQHF	TGCGCCAGCAGCCAAGGTGTTCAGGGTGGCCAGCCCCAGCATTTT
TRBJ1-1	TRBV5-4	once	NA	CASSLAAGGTEAFF	TGTGCCAGCAGCTTGGCGGCCGGGGGCACTGAAGCTTTCTTT
TRBJ2-7	TRBV6-1	NA	TRBD1	CASSSWTGSSYEQYF	TGTGCCAGCAGTTCCTGGACAGGAAGCTCCTACGAGCAGTACTTC
TRBJ2-5	TRBV25-1	NA	NA	CASSAGRGSPQETQYF	TGTGCCAGCAGTGCCGGACGGGGTTCTCCTCAAGAGACCCAGTACTTC
TRBJ1-2	TRBV7-9	NA	NA	CSSSPEEVLWGHYGYTF	TGTTCCAGCAGCCCCGAAGAAGTATTATGGGGGCACTATGGCTACACCTTC
TRBJ1-5	TRBV7-2	NA	TRBD1	CASSSRDRVNQPQHF	TGTGCCAGCAGCTCCCGGGACAGGGTCAATCAGCCCCAGCATTTT
TRBJ2-1	TRBV5-1	NA	NA	CASSLASGIDEQFF	TGCGCCAGCAGCTTGGCGTCGGGAATCGATGAGCAGTTCTTC
TRBJ1-2	TRBV7-2	NA	TRBD1	CASSFPGQGLRGYTF	TGTGCCAGCAGCTTTCCCGGACAGGGGTTAAGAGGCTACACCTTC
TRBJ1-4	TRBV4-3	few	TRBD1	CASSRSTGGGGTEKLFF	TGCGCCAGCAGCCGAAGTACAGGGGGCGGAGGAACTGAAAAACTGTTTTTT
TRBJ1-3	TRBV9	NA	NA	CASSVALGAAGNTIYF	TGTGCCAGCAGCGTAGCATTGGGGGCGGCTGGAAACACCATATATTTT
TRBJ2-1	TRBV27	NA	NA	CASSFYGSRGNEQFF	TGTGCCAGCAGTTTTTACGGGAGTCGAGGCAATGAGCAGTTCTTC
TRBJ2-1	TRBV27	once	NA	CASSGTFYNEQFF	TGTGCCAGCTCCGGGACTTTCTACAATGAGCAGTTCTTC
TRBJ2-1	TRBV7-3	NA	TRBD2	CASSLGLAYYNEQFF	TGTGCCAGCAGCCTCGGACTAGCGTACTACAATGAGCAGTTCTTC
TRBJ2-7	TRBV29-1	NA	NA	CSVVIETYEQYF	TGCAGCGTTGTAATCGAGACCTACGAGCAGTACTTC
TRBJ1-5	TRBV19	NA	TRBD1	CASRAGGSSNQPQHF	TGTGCCAGTCGGGCAGGGGGGTCAAGCAATCAGCCCCAGCATTTT
TRBJ2-7	TRBV28	NA	TRBD2	CAVTGTSSYEQYF	TGTGCCGTCACCGGGACTAGCTCCTACGAGCAGTACTTC
TRBJ1-2	TRBV4-3	NA	NA	CASSQDRGMFGYTF	TGCGCCAGCAGCCAAGACAGGGGAATGTTTGGCTACACCTTC
TRBJ2-1	TRBV27	NA	TRBD2	CASSLRGSSYNEQFF	TGTGCCAGCAGTTTACGCGGGAGCTCCTACAATGAGCAGTTCTTC
TRBJ1-4	TRBV11-2	once	NA	CASSLQGFDEKLFF	TGTGCCAGCAGCTTACAGGGGTTTGATGAAAAACTGTTTTTT
TRBJ1-4	TRBV30	NA	NA	CAWRGTLANEKLFF	TGTGCCTGGAGGGGGACATTGGCTAATGAAAAACTGTTTTTT
TRBJ1-5	TRBV27	NA	NA	CASSSGSTLTYSNQPQHF	TGTGCCAGCAGTTCGGGGAGTACCCTTACTTATAGCAATCAGCCCCAGCATTTT
TRBJ2-5	TRBV10-3	NA	TRBD1	CAISDRDWEETQYF	TGTGCCATCAGCGACAGGGATTGGGAGGAGACCCAGTACTTC
TRBJ2-7	TRBV10-3	NA	NA	CAISDPPDEQYF	TGTGCCATCAGTGATCCTCCTGACGAGCAGTACTTC
TRBJ1-4	TRBV13	NA	TRBD1	CASSLGEQGGEKLFF	TGTGCCAGCAGCTTAGGCGAACAGGGGGGTGAAAAACTGTTTTTT
TRBJ1-2	TRBV5-1	NA	TRBD1	CASSLAKTGAGYTF	TGCGCCAGCAGCTTGGCCAAGACAGGGGCTGGCTACACCTTC
TRBJ2-5	TRBV7-7	NA	TRBD2	CASSPIAGGETQYF	TGTGCTAGCAGCCCAATTGCGGGGGGAGAGACCCAGTACTTC
TRBJ2-7	TRBV7-2	once	NA	CASSLTSYEQYF	TGTGCCAGCAGCTTAACTTCCTACGAGCAGTACTTC
TRBJ2-5	TRBV5-1	NA	TRBD2	CASSPGTSGTETQYF	TGCGCCAGCAGCCCCGGGACTAGCGGGACAGAGACCCAGTACTTC
TRBJ1-2	TRBV29-1	NA	NA	CSVVEGRTGYTF	TGCAGCGTGGTTGAGGGGAGGACTGGCTACACCTTC
TRBJ2-1	TRBV5-1	NA	TRBD2	CASSWGSGGPGNEQFF	TGCGCCAGCAGCTGGGGATCGGGAGGGCCGGGCAATGAGCAGTTCTTC
TRBJ1-5	TRBV15	NA	NA	CATSDGQSNQPQHF	TGTGCCACCAGCGACGGACAGAGCAATCAGCCCCAGCATTTT
TRBJ2-1	TRBV5-1	NA	TRBD2	CASGGLAGGWSYNEQFF	TGCGCCAGCGGTGGCCTAGCGGGGGGGTGGTCCTACAATGAGCAGTTCTTC
TRBJ1-5	TRBV19	once	NA	CASSRDQGPQHF	TGTGCCAGTAGCAGGGATCAGGGGCCCCAGCATTTT